Sequencing of this T cell receptor (beta chain) was carried out in a study of T-cell memory formation after mild COVID-19 (dated by TCRdb to 2020 to 2022). Describing the broader study: Most TCR sequence clusters were specific to one of the two donors. Longitudinal TCRalpha and TCRbeta repertoire sequencing tracked T-cell clones expanding and contracting after mild COVID-19 in two donors. Two young, previously healthy adult volunteers, one female and one male, were included in the cohort.

This clonotype has ten or more counts. Its cognate antigen has yet to be identified. The sample holds no much larger clone one base away, and base qualities are not on file. Sequencer: Illumina NovaSeq 6000. TCRalpha and TCRbeta cDNA libraries were constructed by 5'RACE with constant-segment primers, with sample barcodes and unique molecular identifiers being introduced. RNA was extracted from every sample with Trizol reagent. Amplification of the libraries took two PCR steps, and the second step added a second sample barcode plus Illumina TruSeq adapters. The libraries were sequenced on an Illumina NovaSeq using 2 x 150 bp paired-end reads. The authors' analysis ran thus. With migec v1.2.7, reads were demultiplexed and then collapsed into UMI-guided consensus sequences. Using mixcr v2.1.11, the UMI consensuses were aligned to TRA and TRB V and J templates and assembled into clonotypes. Expanded or contracted clonotypes were those called significant by both edgeR and NoisET, with noise models trained on biological replicates. For edgeR calls, the cutoffs were a false discovery rate-adjusted p below 0.01 and a log2 fold-change threshold of 1. As an exploratory analysis of dynamics, max-normalized trajectories of the 1000 most abundant clonotypes were examined with PCA combined with hierarchical clustering. Separately sequenced CD4+ and CD8+ repertoires were used to assign the CD4 or CD8 phenotype of responding clones. TCRdb's own reprocessing of the public reads used fastp at Q25 and MiXCR and kept productive beta chains. Entries that share a CDR3 protein sequence are merged under the most common genes and DNA. The V and J calls reflect TCRdb's pipeline rather than the authors' work. This sample gives under 300,000 distinct CDR3 sequences in total; 7.5% to 10% of them show up just once. The ten largest clones take up 20% to 25% of the sample.

Here is what the overall study found, with its caveats: Balanced CD4/CD8 phenotypes were observed for clones contracting from day 15 to 85, whereas a bias towards CD4+ was observed for a second wave of clones expanding from day 15 to 37. SARS-CoV-2 specificity was not confirmed for the second-wave clones peaking on day 37. The study included only two mild cases, and larger cohorts that include severe cases with pre-infection samples were judged to be necessary. Contracting CD4+ clones appeared mostly in the CM and EM memory subsets, whereas CD8+ clones were enriched in EMRA. The detection of some responding clones in pre-infection memory suggests that pre-existing cross-reactive memory T cells joined the SARS-CoV-2 response.

Ficoll-Paque density gradient centrifugation was the method used to isolate PBMCs. Germline trimming amounts to 6 bases on V and 3 bases on J, with 1 as the count of junction bases outside the gene matches. Reading from cysteine to phenylalanine, the CDR3 counts 13 amino acids. Just the 39-base CDR3 DNA is kept, in frame starting at base 1. Looking up the germline V gene (reference sequence) yields CDR1 DFQATT and CDR2 SNEGSKA. Specimen: PBMCs or a T cell subset sorted from them (not recorded which). The chain is encoded by TRBV20-1 joined to TRBJ2-5; the central 13 bases match TRBD2. This TCR was recovered from a man younger than 30 who had mild COVID-19 (a few samples of this study predate the infection). The sample titles of this study are shuffled in the database, so cell type and time point are left out; the donor was told from shared clones. Here is the DNA: TGCAGTGCCGGGACTAGCGGGGAAGAGACCCAGTACTTC. This yields the protein CSAGTSGEETQYF.